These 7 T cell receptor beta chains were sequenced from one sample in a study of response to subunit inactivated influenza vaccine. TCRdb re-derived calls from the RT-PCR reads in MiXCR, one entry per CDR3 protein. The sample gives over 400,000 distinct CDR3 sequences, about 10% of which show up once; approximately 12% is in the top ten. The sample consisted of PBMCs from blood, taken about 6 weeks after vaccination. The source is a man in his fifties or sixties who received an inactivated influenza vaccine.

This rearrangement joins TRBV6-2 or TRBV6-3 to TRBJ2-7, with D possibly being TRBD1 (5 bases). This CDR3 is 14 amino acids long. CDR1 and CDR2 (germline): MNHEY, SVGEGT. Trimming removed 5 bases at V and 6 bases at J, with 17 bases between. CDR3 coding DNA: TGTGCCAGCAGTCCATTCCCAGGGTATGGCGAGCAGTACTTC. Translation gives CASSPFPGYGEQYF.

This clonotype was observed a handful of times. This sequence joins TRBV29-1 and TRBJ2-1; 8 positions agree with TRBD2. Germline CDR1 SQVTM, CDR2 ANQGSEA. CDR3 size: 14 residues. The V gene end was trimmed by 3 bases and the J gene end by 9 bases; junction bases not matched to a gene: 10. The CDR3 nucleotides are TGCAGCGTTGATGAAGGGGCGGGAGGCGGTGAGCAGTTCTTC. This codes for CSVDEGAGGGEQFF.

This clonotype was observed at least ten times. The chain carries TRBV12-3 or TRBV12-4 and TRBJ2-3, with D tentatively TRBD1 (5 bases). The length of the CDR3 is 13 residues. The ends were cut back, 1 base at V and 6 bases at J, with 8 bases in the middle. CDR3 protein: CASSLGWGDTQYF. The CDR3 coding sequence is TGTGCCAGCAGTTTAGGGTGGGGCGATACGCAGTATTTT.

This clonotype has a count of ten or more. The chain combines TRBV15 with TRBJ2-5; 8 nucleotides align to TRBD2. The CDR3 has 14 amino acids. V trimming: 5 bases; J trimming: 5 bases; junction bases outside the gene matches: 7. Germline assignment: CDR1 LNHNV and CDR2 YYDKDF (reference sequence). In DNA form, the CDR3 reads TGTGCCACCAGCGGATGGACTAGCCGGGAGACCCAGTACTTC. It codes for CATSGWTSRETQYF.

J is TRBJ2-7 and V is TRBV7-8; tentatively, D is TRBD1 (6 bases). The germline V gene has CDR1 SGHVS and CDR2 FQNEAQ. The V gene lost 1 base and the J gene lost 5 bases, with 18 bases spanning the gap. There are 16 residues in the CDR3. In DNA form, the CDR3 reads TGTGCCAGCAGCTTAGTGGTAGGACAGTTAACCGACGAGCAGTACTTC. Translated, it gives CASSLVVGQLTDEQYF.

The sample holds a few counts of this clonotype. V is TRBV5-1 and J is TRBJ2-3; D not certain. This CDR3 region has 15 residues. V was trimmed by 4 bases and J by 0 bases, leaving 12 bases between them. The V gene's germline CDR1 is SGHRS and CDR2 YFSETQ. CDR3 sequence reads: CASSRALGSTDTQYF. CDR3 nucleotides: TGCGCCAGCAGCCGGGCGTTGGGAAGCACAGATACGCAGTATTTT.

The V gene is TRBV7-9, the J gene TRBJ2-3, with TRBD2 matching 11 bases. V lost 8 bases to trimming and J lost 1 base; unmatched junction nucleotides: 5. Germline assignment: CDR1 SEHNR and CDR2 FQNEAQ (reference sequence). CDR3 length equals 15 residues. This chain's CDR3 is CASDPGLAGTDTQYF. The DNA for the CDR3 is TGTGCCAGCGATCCGGGACTAGCGGGCACAGATACGCAGTATTTT.